This passage covers 27 T cell receptor beta chains from one sample sequenced in a study of blood T cell repertoires in COVID-19. Some clones are missing from TCRdb's copy, which holds only in-frame ones; the method was immunoSEQ multiplex PCR. The sample shows a few hundred thousand clones, around 91% of them seen only once. Source material: PBMCs or T cells enriched from blood (not recorded which). All receptors derive from a woman younger than 35 with acute COVID-19.

This rearrangement joins TRBV15 to TRBJ1-5; TRBD1 aligns across 8 bases. The CDR3 sequence is 15 residues long. Germline V CDR1 and CDR2: LNHNV, YYDKDF (reference sequence). V trimming: 0 bases; J trimming: 3 bases; junction bases outside the gene matches: 1. CDR3 bases: TGTGCCACCAGCAGAGAGGACAGGGACAATCAGCCCCAGCATTTT. Translation: CATSREDRDNQPQHF.

This sequence joins TRBV30 and TRBJ1-3, with a possible D match to TRBD1 (5 bases). CDR1 GTSNPN and CDR2 SVGIG come from the germline V gene (reference sequence). This CDR3 has 16 residues. Trimming left V 2 bases short and J 0 bases short, with 14 bases between. DNA for the CDR3: TGTGCCTGGAGTATCGGACACTCGCTCTCTGGAAACACCATATATTTT. Protein: CAWSIGHSLSGNTIYF.

The chain has TRBV27 and TRBJ2-7; 11 nucleotides agree with TRBD2. The length of the CDR3 is 17 residues. J gave up 9 bases and V 2 bases, and 15 bases lay outside the gene matches. Germline CDR1 MNHEY, CDR2 SMNVEV (reference sequence). CDR3 amino acids: CASSLGTGPLAGGGQYF. The CDR3 region has the DNA TGTGCCAGCAGTTTAGGGACCGGGCCCCTAGCGGGAGGAGGGCAGTACTTC.

The chain couples TRBV4-1 to TRBJ2-7; TRBD1 is a possible D gene (6 bases). The germline V gene encodes CDR1 MGHRA and CDR2 YSYEKL. CDR3 length: 15 amino acids. Trimming cost V 0 bases and J 7 bases, with 16 bases left between them. CDR3 nucleotides: TGCGCCAGCAGCCAAGAAGGGACCCCAGGGGATGAGCAGTACTTC. It is translated as CASSQEGTPGDEQYF.

J is TRBJ2-3 and V is TRBV20-1; a possible D gene is TRBD1 (6 bases). Deletions cut 3 bases from V and 1 base from J, with 11 bases between. CDR3 length: 14 residues. Looked up from germline, CDR1 is DFQATT and CDR2 is SNEGSKA (reference sequence). DNA of the CDR3: TGCAGTGCTAGTACAGGGTATGGCACAGATACGCAGTATTTT. Translation gives CSASTGYGTDTQYF.

The chain recombines TRBV10-3 with TRBJ1-1, with TRBD1 as a possible D gene (5 bases). V was clipped by 7 bases and J by 1 base, with 10 bases between them. The CDR3 contains 13 residues. Germline V lookup: CDR1 ENHRY, CDR2 SYGVKD. CDR3 sequence: CAIKYQGNTEAFF. CDR3 nucleotides: TGTGCCATCAAATATCAGGGGAACACTGAAGCTTTCTTT.

This rearrangement joins TRBV19 to TRBJ2-1, with 9 positions matching TRBD1. Germline-derived CDR1 and CDR2 are LNHDA and SQIVND (reference sequence). The CDR3 covers 15 residues. Trimming removed 6 bases from V and 4 bases from J; junction bases left unmatched: 7. The CDR3 reads CASSSRDRAYNEQFF. CDR3 nucleotide sequence: TGTGCCAGTAGCTCCCGGGACAGGGCTTACAATGAGCAGTTCTTC.

This clone was counted once. The J gene is TRBJ2-7, the V gene TRBV5-5; D perhaps matches TRBD1 (5 bases). This CDR3 spans 15 amino acids. Germline CDR1 and CDR2: SGHKS and YYEKEE (reference sequence). With 2 bases removed from V and 1 base from J, the gap between germline ends came to 13 bases. The CDR3 bases are TGTGCCAGCAGCTTCACAGGATTGGTTTCCTACGAGCAGTACTTC. Encoded protein: CASSFTGLVSYEQYF.

The rearrangement joins TRBV4-2 to TRBJ1-5; unclear D gene. The CDR3 contains 14 residues. Looked up from germline, CDR1 is LGHNA and CDR2 is YNFKEQ. Trimming removed 1 base at V and 5 bases at J, with 9 bases between. CDR3 sequence reads: CASSQGAIDQPQHF. The DNA of the CDR3 is TGTGCCAGCAGCCAAGGAGCGATCGATCAGCCCCAGCATTTT.

This chain links TRBV12-3 or TRBV12-4 with TRBJ2-5; D is possibly TRBD2 (5 bases). V shed 2 bases and J shed 5 bases, with 9 bases lying between them. The length of the CDR3 is 13 residues. The CDR3 spells CASSLRLAETQYF. The CDR3 DNA follows: TGTGCCAGCAGTTTAAGGCTAGCCGAGACCCAGTACTTC.

This clone was counted between two and nine times. The chain has TRBV5-6 and TRBJ1-2, with TRBD1 as a possible D gene (6 bases). V was trimmed by 1 base and J by 4 bases, leaving 14 bases between them. This CDR3 has 15 residues. The V gene's germline CDR1 is SGHDT and CDR2 YYEEEE. The DNA for the CDR3 is TGTGCCAGCAGCTTGAGCCTGGCAGGGGTCTATGGCTACACCTTC. Encoded protein: CASSLSLAGVYGYTF.

This chain links TRBV7-6 with TRBJ2-1, with D perhaps matching TRBD2 (6 bases). Germline-derived CDR1 and CDR2 are SGHVS and FNYEAQ. This CDR3 has 15 residues. Trimming pared 5 bases from V and 9 bases from J, leaving 20 bases between. Here the CDR3 DNA reads TGTGCCAGCAGCCCCCCGGGCGGGGCATTCGGTGAGCAGTTCTTC. It specifies CASSPPGGAFGEQFF.

This sequence joins TRBV5-8 and TRBJ1-2; the D gene is possibly TRBD1 (5 bases). This CDR3 is 18 amino acids long. V lost 4 bases to trimming and J lost 3 bases, with 25 bases between them. CDR1 is SGHTS and CDR2 is YDEGEE in the germline V gene. CDR3 DNA: TGTGCCAGCAGCCGGCAGAAGGTGGTAGGGGCGCGAGACTATGGCTACACCTTC. Protein sequence: CASSRQKVVGARDYGYTF.

The V gene is TRBV15, the J gene TRBJ2-7, with a weak D call TRBD2 (5 bases). CDR1 is LNHNV, CDR2 YYDKDF, per germline (reference sequence). CDR3 length: 13 residues. The V and J ends lost 0 bases and 7 bases respectively, with 10 bases between them. CDR3 residues: CATSRDWSGEQYF. The CDR3 region has the DNA TGTGCCACCAGCAGAGATTGGTCGGGAGAGCAGTACTTC.

The CDR3 DNA reads as TGCGCCAGCAGCTTGGCGGACAGCATTGGCACTGAAGCTTTCTTT. As protein: CASSLADSIGTEAFF. This rearrangement joins TRBV5-1 to TRBJ1-1, with D maybe TRBD1 (6 bases). The CDR3 covers 15 residues. V dropped 0 bases and J dropped 4 bases, with 13 bases sitting between them. Germline CDR1 reads SGHRS; CDR2 reads YFSETQ.

In regard to this clone: At one boundary the junction diverges from the germline segment, which might be a read error. The genes are TRBV28 and TRBJ1-1; a possible D gene is TRBD1 (5 bases). This CDR3 contains 14 residues. Germline V lookup: CDR1 MDHEN, CDR2 SYDVKM. The chain's CDR3 is CASNGAGEVTEAFF. The CDR3 DNA sequence: TGTGCTAGCAACGGGGCGGGGGAGGTGACTGAAGCTTTCTTT.

The V call is TRBV28, the J call TRBJ1-5; perhaps TRBD1 as D (6 bases). Looked up from germline, CDR1 is MDHEN and CDR2 is SYDVKM. With 6 bases removed from V and 6 bases from J, the gap between germline ends came to 21 bases. The CDR3 consists of 16 residues. This chain's CDR3 is CASSSSLSGESQPQHF. DNA for the CDR3: TGTGCCAGCAGCTCCTCGTTGTCAGGGGAGAGTCAGCCCCAGCATTTT.

The chain uses TRBV3-1 (or the pseudogene TRBV3-2) and TRBJ2-7; the match to TRBD2 covers 12 bases. V gave up 4 bases and J gave up 3 bases; unmatched junction bases: 7. Looked up from germline, CDR1 is LGHDT and CDR2 is YNNKEL (reference sequence). CDR3 length equals 16 residues. The CDR3 here is CASSPRTSGDFYEQYF. CDR3 bases: TGTGCCAGCAGCCCCAGGACTAGCGGGGATTTCTACGAGCAGTACTTC.

This chain connects TRBV5-1 to TRBJ1-2, with 8 bases that match TRBD1. Germline V gives CDR1 SGHRS, CDR2 YFSETQ. With V trimmed by 0 bases and J by 3 bases, 1 base remained unmatched. This CDR3 region has 14 residues. The CDR3 sequence: CASSLDRGDYGYTF. The CDR3 DNA follows: TGCGCCAGCAGCTTGGACAGGGGGGACTATGGCTACACCTTC.

The chain links TRBV5-1 to TRBJ2-3; 8 bases are a match to TRBD1. There are 15 residues in the CDR3. V gave up 2 bases and J gave up 4 bases; unmatched junction bases: 6. In germline, CDR1 is SGHRS, CDR2 YFSETQ. The CDR3 DNA is TGCGCCAGCAGCTTCCAGGGGGCGCTAGCAGATACGCAGTATTTT. It yields the protein CASSFQGALADTQYF.

To note about this clone: Different DNA sequences within this sample yield the same CDR3. This sequence joins TRBV5-1 and TRBJ2-7; TRBD2 matches 8 bases. The trim removed 4 bases at V and 3 bases at J, leaving 9 bases unmatched. The CDR3 has 15 amino acids. From germline, CDR1 is SGHRS and CDR2 YFSETQ. The CDR3 is CASSLDTSGVYEQYF. In DNA form, the CDR3 reads TGCGCCAGCAGCCTTGACACTAGCGGCGTCTACGAGCAGTACTTC.

The rearrangement links TRBV16 to TRBJ1-1; tentative D call: TRBD1 (6 bases). Per the germline V gene, CDR1 is KGHSY and CDR2 is FQNENV. This CDR3 spans 12 amino acids. Trimming removed 4 bases at V and 7 bases at J, with 10 bases between. The CDR3 bases are TGTGCCAGCAGCCCCGGACAGTTTGAAGCTTTCTTT. This gives the protein CASSPGQFEAFF. The variable domain in full, completed from reference TRBV16 and TRBJ1-1, reads GEEVAQTPKHLVRGEGQKAKLYCAPIKGHSYVFWYQQVLKNEFKFLISFQNENVFDETGMPKERFSAKCLPNSPCSLEIQATKLEDSAVYFCASSPGQFEAFFGQGTRLTVV.

The CDR3 region is CASSRAQGVHQPQHF. CDR3 sequence (DNA): TGTGCCAGCAGCCGAGCGCAGGGCGTCCATCAGCCCCAGCATTTT. The V gene is TRBV6-5, the J gene TRBJ1-5, with D maybe TRBD1 (5 bases). Germline CDR1 and CDR2: MNHEY and SVGAGI. The CDR3 totals 15 residues. Between the trimmed V and J ends, which lost 6 bases and 5 bases, there was a span of 17 bases.

V and J are TRBV7-3 and TRBJ2-7, with 12 bases aligning to TRBD2. V lost 1 base to trimming and J lost 4 bases; unmatched junction nucleotides: 2. Germline loops: CDR1 SGHTA, CDR2 FQGTGA. The CDR3 is 15 amino acids. CDR3 in DNA: TGTGCCAGCAGCTTAAGTCTAGCGGGAGGGTACGAGCAGTACTTC. Translation gives CASSLSLAGGYEQYF.

The V and J genes are TRBV9 and TRBJ2-1; tentative D call: TRBD2 (5 bases). Germline CDR1 is SGDLS and CDR2 is YYNGEE. This CDR3 contains 17 residues. V lost 0 bases and J lost 2, with 15 bases in between. The CDR3 region is CASSVARGLGPYNEQFF. Written as DNA, the CDR3 is TGTGCCAGCAGCGTAGCGCGCGGGCTTGGCCCCTACAATGAGCAGTTCTTC.

The rearrangement uses TRBV28 and TRBJ1-4; the D is unclear. The CDR3 is made up of 13 amino acids. CDR1 and CDR2 (germline): MDHEN, SYDVKM. Trimming took off 5 bases at V and 9 bases at J, with 13 bases between the two ends. CDR3 DNA sequence: TGTGCCAGCAGTCCTGGTGATGGGCAAAAACTGTTTTTT. Protein product: CASSPGDGQKLFF.

The chain has TRBV7-9 and TRBJ1-5, with 8 bases lining up with TRBD1. The CDR3 has 14 residues. Germline V gene data show CDR1 as SEHNR and CDR2 as FQNEAQ (reference sequence). Trimming cost V 6 bases and J 7 bases; bases outside gene matches: 8. CDR3 DNA sequence: TGTGCCAGCAGTTCCGGACAGGGAGGACAGCCCCAGCATTTT. The encoded protein is CASSSGQGGQPQHF.